The next 26 T cell receptor beta chains were all read from a single sample in a study of cytomegalovirus exposure and HLA in healthy donors. The repertoire was sequenced with immunoSEQ multiplex PCR; TCRdb's copy has only in-frame clones and lacks some. In the table there are under 200,000 clones, 84% of which are singletons. The sequenced material came from PBMCs. The receptors stem from a man aged 18 to 30 in good health and CMV-seropositive.

The J gene is TRBJ1-5, the V gene TRBV28; D perhaps matches TRBD1 (6 bases). Germline loops: CDR1 MDHEN, CDR2 SYDVKM. The CDR3 contains 14 residues. Trimming cost V 4 bases and J 7 bases, with 14 bases left between them. The CDR3 sequence is CASSYDRPEQPQHF. The CDR3 nucleotides are TGTGCCAGCAGTTACGACAGGCCGGAGCAGCCCCAGCATTTT.

This chain joins TRBV30 and TRBJ2-3; D is possibly TRBD2 (6 bases). This CDR3 has 14 residues. V was pared by 2 bases and J by 0 bases, with 9 bases between. Germline V gives CDR1 GTSNPN, CDR2 SVGIG (reference sequence). CDR3 coding DNA: TGTGCCTGGAGTCCGGGGGTTAGCACAGATACGCAGTATTTT. It codes for CAWSPGVSTDTQYF.

V and J are TRBV28 and TRBJ2-7; 8 nucleotides match TRBD2. The V and J ends lost 3 bases and 1 base, in that order; junction bases with no gene match: 5. Germline lookup yields CDR1 MDHEN and CDR2 SYDVKM. CDR3 length equals 15 residues. The CDR3 reads CASSLSGGTSYEQYF. The CDR3 region has the DNA TGTGCCAGCAGTTTGAGCGGGGGCACATCCTACGAGCAGTACTTC.

This sequence joins TRBV4-3 and TRBJ1-4, with TRBD1 identical over 7 bases. J lost 8 bases, V lost 4 bases, and 13 bases had no gene match. The CDR3 is made up of 16 amino acids. The germline V gene encodes CDR1 LGHNA and CDR2 YSLEER. The CDR3 DNA follows: TGCGCCAGCAGCCGAGCACGACAGGGCCTTCGGGAAAAACTGTTTTTT. It encodes CASSRARQGLREKLFF.

This chain links TRBV13 with TRBJ1-5; perhaps TRBD1 as D (6 bases). This CDR3 region has 17 residues. The germline gives CDR1 PRHDT, CDR2 FYEKMQ (reference sequence). The V end lost 4 bases, the J end lost 11 bases, and 27 bases lay between the germline ends. CDR3: CASSSRQPGTRTPTQHF. The CDR3 DNA follows: TGTGCCAGCAGCTCTCGTCAACCGGGGACACGGACACCTACCCAGCATTTT.

The chain has TRBV18 and TRBJ2-4, with D perhaps TRBD1 (6 bases). This CDR3 has 18 amino acids. Germline values: CDR1 KGHSH, CDR2 LQKENI. Trimming left V 3 bases short and J 0 bases short, with 18 bases between. CDR3 in DNA: TGTGCCAGCTCACCCCCAGGGGTGACCGTCCTAGCCAAAAACATTCAGTACTTC. Translated, it gives CASSPPGVTVLAKNIQYF.

The gene calls are TRBV27 and TRBJ1-1, with D perhaps matching TRBD1 (5 bases). Deletions cut 0 bases from V and 4 bases from J, with 18 bases between. Germline V lookup: CDR1 MNHEY, CDR2 SMNVEV (reference sequence). The length of the CDR3 is 17 residues. The CDR3 region has the DNA TGTGCCAGCAGTTTATCGGGGGGGACGAGGGTTGGCACTGAAGCTTTCTTT. Translated, it gives CASSLSGGTRVGTEAFF.

J is TRBJ2-7 and V is TRBV5-1; no firm D call. V was trimmed by 4 bases and J by 6 bases, leaving 11 bases between them. CDR3 length equals 12 residues. Germline V gives CDR1 SGHRS, CDR2 YFSETQ. The CDR3 DNA follows: TGCGCCAGCAGCCCGGGTGCCTTCGAGCAGTACTTC. Amino acids: CASSPGAFEQYF.

The rearrangement joins TRBV6-6 to TRBJ2-5; 11 positions match TRBD2. The length of the CDR3 is 13 residues. V was clipped by 8 bases and J by 5 bases; unmatched bases: 4. The germline V gene has CDR1 MNHNY and CDR2 SVGAGI (reference sequence). CDR3 amino acids: CASGLAGWETQYF. DNA for the CDR3: TGTGCCAGCGGACTAGCGGGCTGGGAGACCCAGTACTTC.

The chain is built from TRBV18 and TRBJ2-3; no clear D. Germline loops: CDR1 KGHSH, CDR2 LQKENI. V gave up 3 bases and J gave up 0 bases, with 13 bases separating them. The CDR3 runs to 16 residues. CDR3 coding DNA: TGTGCCAGCTCACCGCTCCACTCAGGTAGCACAGATACGCAGTATTTT. It yields the protein CASSPLHSGSTDTQYF. The whole variable domain, remainder taken from reference TRBV18 and TRBJ2-3, is NAGVMQNPRHLVRRRGQEARLRCSPMKGHSHVYWYRQLPEEGLKFMVYLQKENIIDESGMPKERFSAEFPKEGPSILRIQQVVRGDSAAYFCASSPLHSGSTDTQYFGPGTRLTVL.

The rearrangement joins TRBV5-6 to TRBJ1-2; 7 nucleotides align to TRBD1. Germline V gives CDR1 SGHDT, CDR2 YYEEEE. There are 16 residues in the CDR3. V lost 0 bases to trimming and J lost 1 base; unmatched junction nucleotides: 6. The CDR3 nucleotides read TGTGCCAGCAGCTTGGCCGGGGACAGCCGTAACTATGGCTACACCTTC. Translated: CASSLAGDSRNYGYTF.

In its sample, this clone was seen once. The genes are TRBV19 and TRBJ1-5, with 9 positions matching TRBD1. The junction had 9 bases not matched to a gene; V was cut back by 6 bases and J by 6 bases. The CDR3 spans 15 residues. CDR1 LNHDA and CDR2 SQIVND come from the germline V gene (reference sequence). CDR3 in DNA: TGTGCCAGTAGCCTAACAGGGGGCGCAGGTCAGCCCCAGCATTTT. It encodes CASSLTGGAGQPQHF.

V gene TRBV28 combines with J gene TRBJ2-1, with 12 bases identical to TRBD2. V lost 6 bases to trimming and J lost 4 bases; unmatched junction nucleotides: 1. Germline CDR1 MDHEN, CDR2 SYDVKM. This CDR3 is 14 amino acids long. Written as DNA, the CDR3 is TGTGCCAGCAGCGGACTAGCGGGGTACAATGAGCAGTTCTTC. Amino acid sequence: CASSGLAGYNEQFF.

This clone was detected only a few times. This sequence joins TRBV7-6 and TRBJ2-7; D call uncertain. The germline V and J ends were trimmed by 1 base and 4 bases, with 14 bases remaining between them. The CDR3 is 15 residues long. Germline-derived CDR1 and CDR2 are SGHVS and FNYEAQ. The CDR3 reads CASSLDTARKYEQYF. In DNA, the CDR3 is TGTGCCAGCAGCTTAGACACCGCGCGGAAATACGAGCAGTACTTC.

In this sample, this clone turned up a few times. The chain recombines TRBV18 with TRBJ1-2, with D maybe TRBD1 (6 bases). V was trimmed by 0 bases and J by 4 bases, leaving 12 bases between them. Looked up from germline, CDR1 is KGHSH and CDR2 is LQKENI. This CDR3 has 15 residues. DNA for the CDR3: TGTGCCAGCTCACCACCGACAGGAACGTTCTATGGCTACACCTTC. Translation: CASSPPTGTFYGYTF.

The chain employs TRBV27 and TRBJ1-2; unclear D gene. Looked up from germline, CDR1 is MNHEY and CDR2 is SMNVEV (reference sequence). Trimming pared 8 bases from V and 2 bases from J, leaving 6 bases between. The CDR3 has 11 amino acids. The CDR3 spells CASGRNYGYTF. CDR3 nucleotide sequence: TGTGCCAGCGGGCGCAACTATGGCTACACCTTC.

This sequence joins TRBV7-3 and TRBJ2-2; 9 positions match TRBD2. With V trimmed by 1 base and J by 8 bases, 5 bases remained unmatched. The CDR3 totals 15 residues. Germline V gene data show CDR1 as SGHTA and CDR2 as FQGTGA. This CDR3 reads CASSLSGRASGELFF. The CDR3 DNA is TGTGCCAGCAGCTTAAGCGGGAGGGCCTCGGGGGAGCTGTTTTTT.

This chain joins TRBV7-3 and TRBJ2-7; possible D gene TRBD2, 6 bases. V was pared by 5 bases and J by 3 bases, with 11 bases between. Germline values: CDR1 SGHTA, CDR2 FQGTGA. CDR3 size: 13 residues. CDR3 in DNA: TGTGCCAGCAGCGACTTCGGGGGCTACGAGCAGTACTTC. It specifies CASSDFGGYEQYF. Complete variable domain (other parts from reference TRBV7-3 and TRBJ2-7): GAGVSQTPSNKVTEKGKYVELRCDPISGHTALYWYRQSLGQGPEFLIYFQGTGAADDSGLPNDRFFAVRPEGSVSTLKIQRTERGDSAVYLCASSDFGGYEQYFGPGTRLTVT.

The chain uses TRBV10-3 and TRBJ2-3; TRBD2 matches at 8 bases. CDR1 and CDR2 (germline): ENHRY, SYGVKD. The CDR3 totals 15 residues. The V and J ends lost 6 bases and 2 bases, in that order; junction bases with no gene match: 7. CDR3 in amino acids: CAIRLAGPSTDTQYF. DNA of the CDR3: TGTGCCATCAGGTTAGCGGGGCCCTCCACAGATACGCAGTATTTT.

The chain uses TRBV9 and TRBJ2-3; D is perhaps TRBD1 (6 bases). This CDR3 has 13 amino acids. Germline CDR1 is SGDLS and CDR2 is YYNGEE. V dropped 3 bases and J dropped 6 bases, with 11 bases sitting between them. As DNA, the CDR3 is TGTGCCAGCAGCGCAGGGGCCAGGGATACGCAGTATTTT. Encoded protein: CASSAGARDTQYF.

This sequence joins TRBV19 and TRBJ2-2, with D possibly being TRBD1 (7 bases). The V and J ends lost 8 bases and 4 bases respectively, with 14 bases between them. The CDR3 is made up of 14 amino acids. Per the germline V gene, CDR1 is LNHDA and CDR2 is SQIVND (reference sequence). The CDR3 DNA reads as TGTGCCAGTCTGGAGGGGGCGGTCACCGGGGAGCTGTTTTTT. Its protein is CASLEGAVTGELFF.

This clone was detected only once. The genes are TRBV9 and TRBJ2-5, with 11 bases lining up with TRBD2. J was trimmed by 2 bases and V by 3 bases; bases with no gene match: 6. Germline CDR1 is SGDLS and CDR2 is YYNGEE. CDR3 length: 16 residues. The CDR3 reads CASSARLAGTQETQYF. The CDR3, as DNA: TGTGCCAGCAGCGCGAGACTAGCGGGAACTCAAGAGACCCAGTACTTC.

V usage is TRBV18 and J usage is TRBJ1-2; 7 bases are a match to TRBD1. V dropped 2 bases and J dropped 2; count of bases not matched to a gene: 11. The CDR3 is 17 amino acids. Per germline, CDR1 KGHSH and CDR2 LQKENI. CDR3 sequence: CASSPLPLDRANYGYTF. The CDR3 DNA reads as TGTGCCAGCTCACCATTACCCCTCGACAGGGCCAACTATGGCTACACCTTC.

This clone appeared a few times. This chain links TRBV28 with TRBJ2-5, with 10 positions matching TRBD2. Per germline, CDR1 MDHEN and CDR2 SYDVKM. CDR3 size: 14 residues. V trimming: 8 bases; J trimming: 3 bases; junction bases outside the gene matches: 6. The CDR3 bases are TGTGCCAGCGCCGGGACTAGCGTTGAAGAGACCCAGTACTTC. It specifies CASAGTSVEETQYF.

The chain links TRBV6-1 to TRBJ2-3, with TRBD1 as a possible D gene (5 bases). Germline CDR1 and CDR2: MNHNS and SASEGT. The CDR3 contains 14 residues. V was pared by 6 bases and J by 0 bases, with 10 bases between. The CDR3 DNA follows: TGTGCCAGCAGATATAGGGGTAGCACAGATACGCAGTATTTT. Its protein product is CASRYRGSTDTQYF.

This chain uses TRBV5-8 with TRBJ2-1, with D possibly matching TRBD1 (5 bases). V was shortened by 5 bases and J by 3 bases, with 15 bases between the two germline ends. CDR1 SGHTS and CDR2 YDEGEE come from the germline V gene. CDR3 length: 15 residues. CDR3 bases: TGTGCCAGCAGGTTTGGCAGGACAAACTACAATGAGCAGTTCTTC. It yields the protein CASRFGRTNYNEQFF.